This record covers a single T cell receptor (beta chain). This sample was taken from a study of blood T cells in healthy people across ages. It was with a sample-barcoded 5' primer and a J-beta primer mix that a second PCR of roughly 6 to 12 cycles was run. TCRdb processed the 5' RACE reads anew with MiXCR; each CDR3 protein has one entry. The profile shows around 750,000 distinct CDR3 sequences, 53% of them singletons. The CDR3 is 12 amino acids. V dropped 5 bases and J dropped 5 bases, with 10 bases sitting between them. The sample consisted of blood. The V gene is TRBV12-3 or TRBV12-4, the J gene TRBJ2-7, with D possibly being TRBD2 (6 bases). The origin of this receptor is an elderly man in good health. The CDR3 nucleotides are TGTGCCAGCAGTCTTCGACTAGACGAGCAGTACTTC. Amino acid sequence: CASSLRLDEQYF.